The source of this T cell receptor beta chain is a study of cytomegalovirus exposure and HLA in healthy donors (dated by TCRdb to about 2017). With regard to the full study: An earlier analysis of around 600 of the donors reported roughly 270 Gb of sequence data and some 120 million unique TCR beta sequences from about 180 million T cells. Around 330 gigabases of sequencing data and around 85 million unique TCR sequences made up an early release that covered 500 to 650 HLA-typed donors. Of the approximately 400 genotyped donors, over 80% were placed in the genetic ancestry cluster associated with self-reported Caucasian donors. The study was designed to test whether signatures of past pathogen exposure could be identified by cataloging public T cell receptors. Using immunosequencing, the study profiled T cell repertoires from 500 to 800 subjects and related those repertoires to cytomegalovirus serostatus. Besides the first cohort of roughly 700 subjects, a separate validation cohort made up of some 110 different subjects was used. To predict cytomegalovirus infection status, the study combined high-throughput TCR immunosequencing, statistical association of individual TCRs with disease status, and machine learning. To study patterns of TCR occurrence, a later analysis re-analyzed previously published TCR beta repertoires from several hundred donors and added high-resolution HLA genotyping. In the later analysis, no new phenotypic data were used to find candidate immune exposures; instead, reliance was placed on TCR beta sequences and their occurrence across donors. An earlier analysis of some 500 of the donors used high-throughput TCR beta sequencing to judge whether each TCR beta V gene segment behaved as functional or pseudogenic. Donor age, sex, ethnicity and CMV serostatus were compiled together with the repertoire data. In a later genetic analysis, genome-wide SNP genotypes for about three fifths of the 666 donors were used, and that subset was treated as a discovery cohort. Every discovery cohort repertoire had been produced on one sequencing platform. Class I and class II HLA loci were covered by the typing at four-digit resolution. Typing coverage varied by locus: roughly 620-640 donors for A, B, C, DRB1 and DQB1; roughly 510 for DQA1; about 590 for DPA1; 450 to 480 for DPB1. Roughly five DR-DQ haplotypes were handled as single units for association and clustering because linkage in the cohort was strong. On average, about 240,000 unique TCR beta nucleotide sequences were sequenced per donor among a few hundred genotyped donors of the cohort, with about 17% of those sequences being non-productive.

The cohort consisted of 600 to 700 healthy bone marrow donors. At the time of sampling, all cohort members were nominally healthy, though unrecorded immune exposures were likely present. The donor tested CMV seronegative and was one of the 352 seronegative cohort members. Each donor provided a peripheral blood sample, and peripheral blood mononuclear cells were used for TCR beta sequencing. Genomic DNA was extracted from the blood cell samples with the Qiagen DNeasy Blood Extraction Kit. The protocol used for the library was the immunoSEQ multiplex PCR assay. The multiplex PCR relied on a mix of 60 forward primers for TCR Vbeta segments and 13 reverse primers for TCR Jbeta segments. Amplification of the CDR3 region of rearranged TCR beta genes was performed with a multiplex PCR assay on genomic DNA. On the Illumina HiSeq System, the amplified TCR beta libraries were sequenced as 87-base-pair reads. In the original analysis: In a later analysis, about 80 million unique TCR beta chains were counted across the approximately 640 repertoires, and roughly 10 million of these chains were shared by at least two donors. To remove PCR and sequencing errors, raw reads were error-corrected and collapsed into unique sequences using a nearest-neighbor algorithm that merged closely related sequences. V, D and J gene segments were assigned by aligning CDR3 sequences to IMGT reference sequences. For a sequence to be retained, a match of at least six nucleotides was required to both a V gene segment and a J gene segment. A rearrangement was called productive if the CDR3 had no stop codons and remained in frame with V and J, and every other rearrangement was called non-productive. CDR3 was defined according to IMGT convention as the region running from the second conserved V-encoded cysteine to the conserved J-encoded phenylalanine. Sequences without an unambiguous match to a single V gene segment were excluded from the earlier analysis of over 500 of the donors. An earlier analysis of fewer than 750 of the donors classified V segments as functional when productive rearrangements were above 56.7% and as segregating when the standard deviation between donors was above 5%. A statistical classification framework was built for diagnosing cytomegalovirus status from the catalog of TCR beta chain sequences. V and J gene assignment, in a later analysis, came from comparing TCR nucleotide sequences with IMGT/GENE-DB human TR gene sequences. Using the TCRdist pipeline, a later analysis assigned CDR3 sequences along with most-parsimonious VDJ recombination scenarios. A later analysis defined each TCR beta chain by its CDR3 amino acid sequence plus V-gene family, and excluded reads lacking a unique V-gene family. In a later analysis, several hundred highly shared, low-generation-probability nucleotide sequences were removed to address suspected cross-contamination and a sequencing artifact. For each public chain, a later analysis derived a clonal expansion index from normalized ranks of inferred template counts within each repertoire. In a later analysis, generation probabilities were computed using a VDJ recombination model fitted to out-of-frame rearrangements, and the results were checked against IGoR. In a later analysis, TCR-TCR, TCR-HLA and TCR-CMV co-occurrence was scored with hypergeometric tests, and a repertoire-size bias correction was applied to TCR pairs. To estimate false discovery rates, a later analysis permuted the HLA or CMV assignments 20 times. In a later analysis, co-occurring TCRs were grouped using DBSCAN, and TCRdist sequence similarity was added for clustering within HLA-allele-positive subsets. For co-occurrence clustering, repertoires with fewer than 30,000 or more than 120,000 public chains were excluded, along with roughly 5 repertoires with anomalous nucleotide sharing. TCRdb took this table from immuneACCESS and kept in-frame rearrangements with V and J called. Such tables lack part of the clones; where checked against another copy, unresolved V genes explain under half of the gap, and the rest is unexplained. From that table come the V and J calls and clone size; the DNA was used to work out D and trimming. Across this sample there are 210,000 or so clones, with approximately 80% seen only once. The ten largest clonotypes hold approximately 1.5% of the sample.

Worth noting for this clone: The target of this receptor is not known. Base quality data are lacking; no much larger clone is found one base away.

Study-wide conclusions, independent of this receptor: It was suggested by the authors that the approach could potentially be generalized to other disease states and immunological phenotypes. A later analysis reported that several top co-occurrence clusters appeared linked to parvovirus B19, influenza, CMV and Epstein-Barr virus. A further reported finding was that TCR beta sequences accurately predicted the HLA-A and HLA-B alleles for most subjects in the first cohort. A group of highly shared sequence variants was considered likely to be a technical artifact of the sequencing pipeline. The cohort was sequenced for TCR beta chains only, and without alpha or paired-chain data the features that could be detected were limited. When HLA alleles, especially DR and DQ, strongly co-occurred, attributing TCR associations to individual alleles was difficult. Most TCR sequences were seen in very few donors, while some public TCRs were found in many individuals. In a later analysis, HLA-associated TCR beta chains were found to be more clonally expanded and to have lower generation probabilities than equally common non-associated chains. In a later analysis, the rate of TCR association differed among HLA loci, with DRB1 alleles having the most associated TCRs and HLA-C alleles having the fewest. Presence/absence analyses assumed roughly uniform sequencing depth across donors, an assumption that may not hold. Because HLA typing was missing for some donors at each locus, association tests included only the typed subset. Linkage disequilibrium might explain the correlated functional status among segregating V segments, but an unknown experimental factor could not be ruled out. Immune exposure information for the cohort was limited to CMV serostatus. At a false discovery rate of 0.05, a later analysis linked some 17,000 TCR beta sequences to specific HLA alleles. Cytomegalovirus status was reported to be diagnosed by the classifier with high specificity and sensitivity in both the original and validation cohorts. A total of roughly 160 TCR beta chains were listed by the study as associated with cytomegalovirus. Most CMV-associated TCR beta chains appeared to be HLA-restricted in a later analysis, and the HLA associations seemed to be driven largely by CMV exposure. An earlier analysis of some 590 of the donors showed that most TCR beta V segments appeared in productive rearrangements either about 90% or about 30% of the time, which broadly matched IMGT annotations. A few of the identified cytomegalovirus-associated TCR beta chains were confirmed in vitro to be specific for cytomegalovirus antigens. Because counts were too low, fewer than 20 rarely observed V segments, including chromosome 9 orphons, were excluded from the earlier analysis of 587 of the donors. V-gene and J-gene trimming of TCR beta chains was associated with a missense DCLRE1C variant in a later genetic analysis, and the association was replicated in an independent cohort. Some IMGT-functional V segments, including TRBV6-2 and TRBV6-3, could not be distinguished by the 87-base-pair reads and were therefore excluded. According to a later genetic analysis, donors in an Asian-associated ancestry cluster had fewer N-insertions in productive TCRs than the approximately 630-donor mean.

Here V drops 5 bases and J drops 4 bases, and the junction holds 12 bases not matched to any gene. The germline V gene (reference sequence) yields LNHNV for CDR1 and YYDKDF for CDR2. CDR3 length: 17 amino acids, cysteine to phenylalanine. Here the CDR3 DNA is all that survives: 51 bases in frame from base 1. The TCR comes from a girl aged 10 to 17 in good health and CMV-seronegative. The rearranged segments are TRBV15 and TRBJ2-7, and 12 junctional nucleotides match TRBD2. What was sequenced was PBMCs. CDR3 reads: CATSHPFRTSGKYEQYF. The DNA is as follows: TGTGCCACCAGCCATCCCTTTAGGACTAGCGGGAAATACGAGCAGTACTTC.